The 4 T cell receptor beta chains below come from one sample, sequenced in a study of human T cells and chemical hapten exposure. As for time point: patch test 3, about 24 weeks after DPC sensitization. Regarding treatment: therapeutic diphenylcyclopropenone sensitization with weekly scalp DPC. TCRdb recomputed calls from the RACE reads with MiXCR, one row per CDR3 protein. The table records about 120,000 distinct CDR3 sequences, about 11% of them present only once. The sequenced sample was whole blood, obtained in connection with sensitization to the hapten diphenylcyclopropenone (DPC). These receptors came from a woman aged 45-65 years with alopecia areata. Some clones in this sample may be carry-over from other donors' samples.

This clonotype was seen a handful of times. CDR3: CASSVDRGVGSTDTQYF. In nucleotides, the CDR3 is TGTGCCAGCAGCGTTGACCGGGGGGTTGGTAGCACAGATACGCAGTATTTT. The chain couples TRBV9 to TRBJ2-3; 7 bases match TRBD2. Germline trimming cut 2 bases from V and 0 bases from J; bases unmatched to any gene: 9. The CDR3 loop spans 17 amino acids. Germline assignment: CDR1 SGDLS and CDR2 YYNGEE.

This clonotype was counted between two and nine times. This chain joins TRBV6-5 and TRBJ2-6; no definite D call. V was trimmed by 0 bases and J by 3 bases, leaving 0 bases between them. CDR3 length: 13 residues. Germline V CDR1 and CDR2: MNHEY, SVGAGI. The CDR3 DNA reads as TGTGCCAGCAGTTACTCTGGGGCCAACGTCCTGACTTTC. Protein product: CASSYSGANVLTF.

This clonotype was recorded many times. This chain links TRBV29-1 with TRBJ1-1; D call uncertain. V gave up 3 bases and J gave up 0 bases, with 8 bases separating them. This CDR3 has 13 amino acids. Germline V lookup: CDR1 SQVTM, CDR2 ANQGSEA. DNA for the CDR3: TGCAGCGTTGAGAGAAGACTGAACACTGAAGCTTTCTTT. This codes for CSVERRLNTEAFF.

This clonotype was counted many times. The chain is built from TRBV7-6 and TRBJ2-3; 7 positions agree with TRBD2. The germline V gene has CDR1 SGHVS and CDR2 FNYEAQ. V shed 3 bases, J shed 1 base, and the junction held 10 bases outside the gene matches. The CDR3 loop spans 17 amino acids. The CDR3 nucleotides read TGTGCCAGCAGCTTTGTTGCGGGAGATGAGGGCACAGATACGCAGTATTTT. This encodes CASSFVAGDEGTDTQYF.